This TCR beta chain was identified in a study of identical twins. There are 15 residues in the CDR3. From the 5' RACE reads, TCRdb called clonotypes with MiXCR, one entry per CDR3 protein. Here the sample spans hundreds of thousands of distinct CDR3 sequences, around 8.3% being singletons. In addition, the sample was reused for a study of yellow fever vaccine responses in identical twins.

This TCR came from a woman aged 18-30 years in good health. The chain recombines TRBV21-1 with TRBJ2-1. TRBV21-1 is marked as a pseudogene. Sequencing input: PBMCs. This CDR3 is CASSTGPDLNNEQFF. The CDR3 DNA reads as TGTGCCAGCAGCACCGGTCCGGACCTAAACAATGAGCAGTTCTTC.